Described below is a single T cell receptor (beta chain) sequence and its context. The sample originates from a study of blood T cell repertoires in COVID-19. Across the study: Collection of acute and convalescent COVID-19 samples took place in the United States, Italy and Spain. Nucleic acid was either cDNA or gDNA, and it came from T cells, B-cell-depleted T cells, or PBMCs.

Authors' analysis steps: For nucleated cells, counts were estimated from reference gene primer amplification. Generated by immunoSEQ multiplex PCR, the TCRdb table keeps only in-frame clones and is missing some. That table supplies the V and J calls and clone size; D and trimming were determined from the DNA. The data show 200,000 to 250,000 clones, with about 85% seen just once and around 3.3% held by the top ten. Per the germline V gene, CDR1 is SEHNR and CDR2 is FQNEAQ (reference sequence). The length of the CDR3 is 14 residues. V lost 5 bases and J lost 10; bases outside the gene matches: 9. This chain connects TRBV7-9 to TRBJ2-1; 9 bases match TRBD2. The TCR comes from a young man with active or convalescent COVID-19. The source material was peripheral blood. CDR3 sequence: CASSPPGLAHEQFF. CDR3 in DNA: TGTGCCAGCAGCCCTCCGGGACTAGCTCACGAGCAGTTCTTC. The whole variable domain, remainder taken from reference TRBV7-9 and TRBJ2-1, is DTGVSQNPRHKITKRGQNVTFRCDPISEHNRLYWYRQTLGQGPEFLTYFQNEAQLEKSRLLSDRFSAERPKGSFSTLEIQRTEQGDSAMYLCASSPPGLAHEQFFGPGTRLTVL.